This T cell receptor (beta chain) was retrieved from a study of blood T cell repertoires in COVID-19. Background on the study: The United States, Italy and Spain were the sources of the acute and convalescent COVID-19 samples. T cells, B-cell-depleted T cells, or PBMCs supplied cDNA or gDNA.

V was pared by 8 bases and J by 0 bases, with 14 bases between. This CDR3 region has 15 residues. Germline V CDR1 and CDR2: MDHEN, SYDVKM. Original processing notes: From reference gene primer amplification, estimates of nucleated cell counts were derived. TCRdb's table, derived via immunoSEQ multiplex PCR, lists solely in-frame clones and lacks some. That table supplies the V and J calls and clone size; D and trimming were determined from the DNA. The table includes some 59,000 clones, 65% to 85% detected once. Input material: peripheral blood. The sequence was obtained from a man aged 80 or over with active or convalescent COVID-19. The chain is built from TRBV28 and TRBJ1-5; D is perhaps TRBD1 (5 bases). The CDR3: CASQPRAYSNQPQHF. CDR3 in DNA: TGTGCCAGCCAACCCAGGGCTTATAGCAATCAGCCCCAGCATTTT.